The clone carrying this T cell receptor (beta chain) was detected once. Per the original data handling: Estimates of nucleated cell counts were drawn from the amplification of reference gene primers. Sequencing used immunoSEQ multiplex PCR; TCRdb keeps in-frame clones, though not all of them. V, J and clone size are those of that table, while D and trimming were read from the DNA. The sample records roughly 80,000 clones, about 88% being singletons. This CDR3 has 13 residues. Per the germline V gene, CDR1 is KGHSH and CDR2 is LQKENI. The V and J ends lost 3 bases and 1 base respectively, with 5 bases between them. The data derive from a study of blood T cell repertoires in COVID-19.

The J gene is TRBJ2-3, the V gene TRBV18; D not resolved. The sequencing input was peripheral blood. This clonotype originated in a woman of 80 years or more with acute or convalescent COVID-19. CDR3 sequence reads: CASSPSGTDTQYF. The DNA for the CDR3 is TGTGCCAGCTCACCTTCTGGCACAGATACGCAGTATTTT.